Listed here are 14 T cell receptor beta chains from one sample, sequenced in a study of blood T cell repertoires in COVID-19. Some clones are missing from TCRdb's copy, which holds only in-frame ones; the method was immunoSEQ multiplex PCR. The sample shows about 180,000 clones, more than 80% of them seen only once. The sample taken for sequencing was peripheral blood. These TCRs come from a human donor in a cohort sampled during active COVID-19.

The chain is built from TRBV3-1 (or the pseudogene TRBV3-2) and TRBJ1-2; no reliable D call. CDR3 size: 14 residues. Germline values: CDR1 LGHDT, CDR2 YNNKEL (reference sequence). V lost 0 bases to trimming and J lost 3 bases, with 8 bases between them. CDR3 amino acids: CASSQEATDYGYTF. DNA of the CDR3: TGTGCCAGCAGCCAAGAGGCGACTGACTATGGCTACACCTTC.

The chain is built from TRBV14 and TRBJ2-7, with 9 bases that match TRBD2. This CDR3 region has 18 residues. J was trimmed by 5 bases and V by 0 bases; bases with no gene match: 14. The germline V gene has CDR1 SGHDN and CDR2 FVKESK. The CDR3 bases are TGTGCCAGCAGCCAAGATTACGCGGGGGGGCCAATGAAGCACGAGCAGTACTTC. Protein: CASSQDYAGGPMKHEQYF.

Regarding this clone: One end of the junction fails to match germline, which may point to a read error. This sequence joins TRBV5-1 and TRBJ1-4, with D hard to call. Germline values: CDR1 SGHRS, CDR2 YFSETQ. This CDR3 contains 13 residues. The CDR3 nucleotides are TGCGCCAGCAGATTGGATATCGGGGAAAAACTGTTTTTT. Residues: CASRLDIGEKLFF. The entire variable domain, with the rest obtained from reference TRBV5-1 and TRBJ1-4, is as follows: KAGVTQTPRYLIKTRGQQVTLSCSPISGHRSVSWYQQTPGQGLQFLFEYFSETQRNKGNFPGRFSGRQFSNSRSEMNVSTLELGDSALYLCASRLDIGEKLFFGSGTQLSVL.

The chain combines TRBV10-2 with TRBJ1-1; 9 bases match TRBD1. V dropped 7 bases and J dropped 5; count of bases not matched to a gene: 5. CDR3 size: 13 residues. Germline loops: CDR1 WSHSY, CDR2 SAAADI. The CDR3 DNA is TGCGCCAGCACCTGGACAGGGGAAACTGAAGCTTTCTTT. It yields the protein CASTWTGETEAFF.

The chain joins TRBV11-2 to TRBJ2-1; 9 positions match TRBD2. V lost 1 base to trimming and J lost 6 bases; unmatched junction nucleotides: 4. The CDR3 has 15 residues. Germline V CDR1 and CDR2: SGHAT, FQNNGV. CDR3 region: CASSLVRGGVNEQFF. The DNA for the CDR3 is TGTGCCAGCAGCTTAGTACGCGGGGGGGTCAATGAGCAGTTCTTC.

The chain couples TRBV6-5 to TRBJ1-6; possibly TRBD1 for D (6 bases). The CDR3 has 15 residues. Deletions cut 2 bases from V and 6 bases from J, with 11 bases between. The germline V gene encodes CDR1 MNHEY and CDR2 SVGAGI. The CDR3 coding sequence is TGTGCCAGCAGTTACGGTGGACAGATTAATTCACCCCTCCACTTT. As protein: CASSYGGQINSPLHF.

This rearrangement joins TRBV30 to TRBJ1-4, with a weak D call TRBD1 (6 bases). Trimming shortened V by 3 bases and J by 0 bases, and 14 bases separated the two germline ends. CDR1 GTSNPN and CDR2 SVGIG come from the germline V gene (reference sequence). This CDR3 has 16 amino acids. Written as DNA, the CDR3 is TGTGCCTGGAGAGATGGACAGCCTGCAACTAATGAAAAACTGTTTTTT. It translates to CAWRDGQPATNEKLFF.

J is TRBJ1-1 and V is TRBV6-5, with TRBD1 identical over 8 bases. V was pared by 0 bases and J by 10 bases, with 10 bases of the junction left unmatched. The CDR3 runs to 15 residues. Germline lookup yields CDR1 MNHEY and CDR2 SVGAGI. CDR3 nucleotides: TGTGCCAGCAGTTACTCAGGTGGGACAGGATGGGGAGCTTTCTTT. Translation: CASSYSGGTGWGAFF.

The genes are TRBV7-9 and TRBJ2-6; D not certain. CDR1 and CDR2 (germline): SEHNR, FQNEAQ (reference sequence). The ends were cut back, 6 bases at V and 3 bases at J, with 15 bases in the middle. The CDR3 loop spans 16 amino acids. CDR3 protein: CASSPYPLLGANVLTF. Here the CDR3 DNA reads TGTGCCAGCAGTCCCTACCCCTTACTTGGGGCCAACGTCCTGACTTTC. Looking up the rest from reference TRBV7-9 and TRBJ2-6 gives the full variable domain: DTGVSQNPRHKITKRGQNVTFRCDPISEHNRLYWYRQTLGQGPEFLTYFQNEAQLEKSRLLSDRFSAERPKGSFSTLEIQRTEQGDSAMYLCASSPYPLLGANVLTFGAGSRLTVL.

The gene calls are TRBV27 and TRBJ1-5; the D is unclear. CDR1 and CDR2 (germline): MNHEY, SMNVEV (reference sequence). Between the trimmed V and J ends, which lost 5 bases and 0 bases, there was a span of 14 bases. The length of the CDR3 is 16 residues. CDR3 nucleotide sequence: TGTGCCAGCAGTCCCCTAGCGGGATATAGCAATCAGCCCCAGCATTTT. It specifies CASSPLAGYSNQPQHF.

V usage is TRBV18 and J usage is TRBJ1-2; no reliable D call. CDR1 and CDR2 (germline): KGHSH, LQKENI. V was clipped by 0 bases and J by 8 bases, with 13 bases between them. The CDR3 is 14 amino acids. The CDR3 loop is CASSPPAARGGYTF. In nucleotides, the CDR3 is TGTGCCAGCTCACCACCGGCGGCGCGAGGAGGCTACACCTTC.

The gene calls are TRBV7-9 and TRBJ1-2, with D unclear. The CDR3 extends over 12 amino acids. The germline V and J ends were trimmed by 5 bases and 2 bases, with 6 bases remaining between them. CDR1 and CDR2 from the germline V gene are SEHNR and FQNEAQ (reference sequence). This CDR3 is CASSQRNYGYTF. The CDR3 coding sequence is TGTGCCAGCAGCCAGAGGAACTATGGCTACACCTTC.

The genes are TRBV10-3 and TRBJ2-5, with D perhaps TRBD2 (6 bases). The germline CDR1 and CDR2 sequences are ENHRY and SYGVKD. The germline V and J ends were trimmed by 0 bases and 0 bases, with 14 bases remaining between them. CDR3 length equals 17 residues. CDR3 sequence: CAISESMGRDYQETQYF. The CDR3 region has the DNA TGTGCCATCAGTGAGTCGATGGGCAGGGACTACCAAGAGACCCAGTACTTC.

This clone appeared once. CDR3 in DNA: TGTGCCAGCAGGGCACCGAACACCGGGGAGCTGTTTTTT. Translating it yields CASRAPNTGELFF. The rearrangement uses TRBV6-4 and TRBJ2-2; D remains ambiguous. The CDR3 has 13 residues. The germline V and J ends were trimmed by 6 bases and 0 bases, with 5 bases remaining between them. Germline V gives CDR1 MRHNA, CDR2 SNTAGT.